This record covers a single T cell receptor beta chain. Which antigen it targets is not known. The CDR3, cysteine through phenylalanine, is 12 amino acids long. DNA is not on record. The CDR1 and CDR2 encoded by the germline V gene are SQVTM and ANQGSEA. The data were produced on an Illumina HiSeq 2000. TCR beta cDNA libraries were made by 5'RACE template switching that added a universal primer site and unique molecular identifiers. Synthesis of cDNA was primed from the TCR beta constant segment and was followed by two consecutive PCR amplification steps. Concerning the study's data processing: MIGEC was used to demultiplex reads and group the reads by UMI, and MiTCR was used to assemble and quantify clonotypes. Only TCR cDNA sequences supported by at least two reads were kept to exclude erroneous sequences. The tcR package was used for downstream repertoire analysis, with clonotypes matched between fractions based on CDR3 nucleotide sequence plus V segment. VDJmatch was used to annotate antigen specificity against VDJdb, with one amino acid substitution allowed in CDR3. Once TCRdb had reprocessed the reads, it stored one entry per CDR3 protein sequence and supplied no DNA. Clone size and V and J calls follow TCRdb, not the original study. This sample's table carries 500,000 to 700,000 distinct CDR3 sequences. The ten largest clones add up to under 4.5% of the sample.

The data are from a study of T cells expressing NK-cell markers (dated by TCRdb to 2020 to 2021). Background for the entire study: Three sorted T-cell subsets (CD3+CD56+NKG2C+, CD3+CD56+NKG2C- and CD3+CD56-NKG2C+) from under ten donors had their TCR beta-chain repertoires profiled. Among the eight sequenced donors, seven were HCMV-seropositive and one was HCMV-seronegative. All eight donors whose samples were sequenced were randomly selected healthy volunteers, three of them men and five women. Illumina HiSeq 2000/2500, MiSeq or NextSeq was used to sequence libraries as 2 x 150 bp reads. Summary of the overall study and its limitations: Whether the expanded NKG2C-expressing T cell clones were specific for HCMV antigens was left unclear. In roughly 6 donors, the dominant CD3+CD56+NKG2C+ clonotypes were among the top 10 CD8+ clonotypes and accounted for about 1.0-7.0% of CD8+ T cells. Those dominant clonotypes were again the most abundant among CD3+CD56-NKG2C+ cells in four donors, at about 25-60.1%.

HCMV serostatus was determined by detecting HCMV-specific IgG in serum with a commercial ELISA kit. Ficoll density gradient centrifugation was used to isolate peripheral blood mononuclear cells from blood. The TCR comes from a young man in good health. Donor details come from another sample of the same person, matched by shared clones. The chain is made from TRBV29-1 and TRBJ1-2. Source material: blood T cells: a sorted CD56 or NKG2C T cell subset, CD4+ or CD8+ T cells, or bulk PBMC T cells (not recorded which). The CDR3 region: CSVDAVGYGYTF.